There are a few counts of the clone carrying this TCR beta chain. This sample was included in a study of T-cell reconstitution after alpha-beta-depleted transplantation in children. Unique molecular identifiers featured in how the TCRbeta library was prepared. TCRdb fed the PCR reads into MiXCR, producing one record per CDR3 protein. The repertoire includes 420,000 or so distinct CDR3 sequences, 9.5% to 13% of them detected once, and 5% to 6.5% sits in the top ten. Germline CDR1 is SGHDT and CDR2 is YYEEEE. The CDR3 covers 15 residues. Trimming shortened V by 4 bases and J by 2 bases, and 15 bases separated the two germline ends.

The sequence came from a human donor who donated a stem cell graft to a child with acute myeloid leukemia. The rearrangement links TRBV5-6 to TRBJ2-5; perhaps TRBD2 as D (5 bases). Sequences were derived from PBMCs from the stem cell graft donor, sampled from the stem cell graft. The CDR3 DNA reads TGTGCCAGCAGCCCGGATGGCGGGCAACAAGAGACCCAGTACTTC. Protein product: CASSPDGGQQETQYF. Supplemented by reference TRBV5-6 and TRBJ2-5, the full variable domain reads DAGVTQSPTHLIKTRGQQVTLRCSPKSGHDTVSWYQQALGQGPQFIFQYYEEEERQRGNFPDRFSGHQFPNYSSELNVNALLLGDSALYLCASSPDGGQQETQYFGPGTRLLVL.